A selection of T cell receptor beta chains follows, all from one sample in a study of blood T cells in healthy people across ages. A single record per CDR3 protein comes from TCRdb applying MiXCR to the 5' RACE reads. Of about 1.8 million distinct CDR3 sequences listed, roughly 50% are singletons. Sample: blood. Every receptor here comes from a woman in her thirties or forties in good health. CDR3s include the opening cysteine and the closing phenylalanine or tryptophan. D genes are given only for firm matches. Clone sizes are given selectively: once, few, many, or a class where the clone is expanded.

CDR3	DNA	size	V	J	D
CSVEGGIGAQYF	TGCAGCGTTGAGGGGGGCATAGGGGCGCAGTATTTT	-	TRBV29-1	TRBJ2-3	-
CASSLALQGGKNIQYF	TGCGCCAGCAGCTTGGCCTTACAGGGCGGGAAAAACATTCAGTACTTC	few	TRBV5-1	TRBJ2-4	-
CASSHDRPGTGLYEQYF	TGCGCCAGCAGCCACGACCGGCCGGGGACAGGACTATACGAGCAGTACTTC	few	TRBV4-3	TRBJ2-7	TRBD1
CASSLGERGEQFF	TGTGCCAGCAGTTTGGGGGAGCGGGGGGAGCAGTTCTTC	-	TRBV7-9	TRBJ2-1	TRBD2
CASSYLGTGSEETQYF	TGTGCCAGCAGTTACTTGGGGACCGGGAGTGAAGAGACCCAGTACTTC	-	TRBV6-5	TRBJ2-5	-
CASRSSRVSGANVLTF	TGTGCCAGCAGGTCCTCGCGGGTCTCTGGGGCCAACGTCCTGACTTTC	-	TRBV7-2	TRBJ2-6	-
CASTGAVLETQYF	TGTGCCAGCACGGGGGCCGTTTTGGAGACCCAGTACTTC	-	TRBV2	TRBJ2-5	-
CASSLASLEQFF	TGTGCCAGCAGCCTGGCCTCCCTCGAGCAGTTCTTC	-	TRBV7-2	TRBJ2-1	-
CASSMTGGIYEQYF	TGTGCCAGCAGTATGACAGGCGGGATCTACGAGCAGTACTTC	-	TRBV6-2/TRBV6-3	TRBJ2-7	-
CASSQVGAKDTQYF	TGCGCCAGCAGCCAAGTGGGGGCGAAAGATACGCAGTATTTT	-	TRBV4-3	TRBJ2-3	-
CASSSRLSGGAYNEQFF	TGTGCCAGCAGCTCGAGGCTTAGCGGGGGGGCTTACAATGAGCAGTTCTTC	-	TRBV7-2	TRBJ2-1	TRBD2
CASSQDSAGGNEQFF	TGCGCCAGCAGCCAAGATTCCGCGGGGGGGAATGAGCAGTTCTTC	few	TRBV4-1	TRBJ2-1	TRBD2
CASTRGQGASSYNEQFF	TGTGCCAGCACCCGAGGTCAGGGGGCGAGCTCCTACAATGAGCAGTTCTTC	few	TRBV12-3/TRBV12-4	TRBJ2-1	TRBD1
CASSSPGGALDTQYF	TGTGCCAGCAGCTCCCCGGGGGGGGCCTTAGATACGCAGTATTTT	-	TRBV7-9	TRBJ2-3	TRBD2
CASSEMFLPNYGYTF	TGTGCCAGCAGTGAGATGTTTCTGCCTAACTATGGCTACACCTTC	few	TRBV2	TRBJ1-2	-
CASTARDANTEAFF	TGTGCCAGCACCGCTCGGGACGCGAACACTGAAGCTTTCTTT	-	TRBV7-8	TRBJ1-1	-
CASSLSSDFTDTQYF	TGTGCCAGCAGCTTGAGTAGCGACTTCACAGATACGCAGTATTTT	-	TRBV7-2	TRBJ2-3	-
CSARLLAGPSSYNEQFF	TGCAGTGCTAGGTTACTAGCGGGGCCAAGCTCCTACAATGAGCAGTTCTTC	-	TRBV20-1	TRBJ2-1	TRBD2
CSASRAGTDTQYF	TGCAGTGCTAGTCGGGCAGGCACAGATACGCAGTATTTT	-	TRBV20-1	TRBJ2-3	-
CASSQDRAGDTQYF	TGCGCCAGCAGCCAAGACCGGGCCGGGGATACGCAGTATTTT	-	TRBV4-1	TRBJ2-3	-
CASRGKDSGGPPHNEQFF	TGTGCCAGCAGAGGGAAGGATAGCGGGGGACCTCCCCACAATGAGCAGTTCTTC	-	TRBV2	TRBJ2-1	TRBD2
CASSFRGTGAYEQYF	TGTGCCAGCAGCTTTAGAGGGACAGGGGCCTACGAGCAGTACTTC	-	TRBV7-2	TRBJ2-7	TRBD1
CVSSLGLDFETQYF	TGTGTCAGCAGCCTAGGGCTAGACTTCGAGACCCAGTATTTC	-	TRBV7-2	TRBJ2-4	-
CATSRDVTGGLQETQYF	TGTGCCACCAGCAGAGATGTGACGGGGGGACTTCAAGAGACCCAGTACTTC	-	TRBV15	TRBJ2-5	TRBD2
CASSLRTSGENTGELFF	TGTGCCAGCAGCTTACGAACTAGCGGGGAGAACACCGGGGAGCTGTTTTTT	-	TRBV7-9	TRBJ2-2	TRBD2
CASSPYISPNEQFF	TGTGCCAGCAGTCCCTATATTAGTCCCAATGAGCAGTTCTTC	-	TRBV6-5	TRBJ2-1	-
CASSLGGQGGETQYF	TGTGCCAGCAGCTTGGGTGGACAGGGAGGAGAGACCCAGTACTTC	few	TRBV7-3	TRBJ2-5	TRBD1
CASSLGQGRSYNSPLHF	TGTGCCAGCAGCTTAGGACAGGGCCGCTCCTATAATTCACCCCTCCACTTT	few	TRBV7-2	TRBJ1-6	TRBD1
CSARVQGANEQYF	TGCAGTGCTAGAGTTCAGGGGGCCAACGAGCAGTACTTC	few	TRBV20-1	TRBJ2-7	TRBD1
CASSLYMGNYGYTF	TGTGCCAGCAGCCTTTATATGGGGAACTATGGCTACACCTTC	-	TRBV28	TRBJ1-2	-
CVSSQGGGKETQYF	TGTGTCAGCAGCCAAGGAGGGGGGAAAGAGACCCAGTACTTC	once	TRBV7-3	TRBJ2-5	-
CATSAGQTYGYTF	TGTGCCACCAGTGCGGGCCAGACCTATGGCTACACCTTC	-	TRBV24-1	TRBJ1-2	-
CASSWTRDRGTRNIQYF	TGTGCCAGCAGTTGGACCCGGGACAGGGGAACGAGAAACATTCAGTACTTC	-	TRBV12-3/TRBV12-4	TRBJ2-4	TRBD1
CASSQANFRGETQYF	TGTGCCAGCAGCCAGGCCAACTTCCGTGGTGAGACCCAGTACTTC	-	TRBV14	TRBJ2-5	-
CASSRDRGGYEQYF	TGTGCCAGCAGCAGGGACAGGGGAGGATACGAGCAGTACTTC	few	TRBV27	TRBJ2-7	TRBD1
CASSYSGQSSSNQPQHF	TGTGCCAGCAGTTACTCGGGCCAGAGTAGCAGCAATCAGCCCCAGCATTTT	-	TRBV6-6	TRBJ1-5	-
CASSYSRQGHEQYF	TGTGCCAGCAGTTACTCGAGACAGGGCCACGAGCAGTACTTC	few	TRBV6-5	TRBJ2-7	TRBD1
CSAPGSGVYNEQFF	TGCAGTGCACCCGGGAGTGGGGTTTACAATGAGCAGTTCTTC	many	TRBV20-1	TRBJ2-1	-
CATKGDRVIHEQFF	TGTGCCACGAAAGGGGACAGGGTAATCCACGAGCAGTTCTTC	once	TRBV6-5	TRBJ2-1	TRBD1
CSAQAPAGGTDTQYF	TGCAGTGCCCAGGCGCCAGCGGGGGGCACAGATACGCAGTATTTT	-	TRBV20-1	TRBJ2-3	TRBD2
CASSLQGSGPYEQYF	TGTGCCAGCAGTTTACAGGGTTCAGGTCCCTACGAGCAGTACTTC	few	TRBV27	TRBJ2-7	-
CASSLTQSYEQYF	TGTGCCAGCAGCTTAACCCAGTCCTACGAGCAGTACTTC	few	TRBV7-2	TRBJ2-7	-
CASGRGSTYGYTF	TGTGCCAGCGGCAGGGGTTCAACGTATGGCTACACCTTC	few	TRBV9	TRBJ1-2	-
CASSTGTGGIYEQYF	TGTGCCAGCAGCACGGGGACAGGGGGGATTTACGAGCAGTACTTC	-	TRBV9	TRBJ2-7	TRBD1
CASSQGQGVGQPQHF	TGTGCCAGCAGCCAAGGACAGGGTGTTGGACAGCCCCAGCATTTT	-	TRBV3-1	TRBJ1-5	TRBD1
CASTSTGTGLCEQYF	TGTGCCAGCACCTCAACCGGGACAGGGCTTTGCGAGCAGTACTTC	-	TRBV6-5	TRBJ2-7	TRBD1
CASSALGGGETQYF	TGTGCCAGCAGCGCGCTTGGAGGCGGGGAGACCCAGTACTTC	-	TRBV9	TRBJ2-5	-
CASSFHTGTQETQYF	TGTGCCAGCAGTTTCCACACAGGGACCCAAGAGACCCAGTACTTC	-	TRBV27	TRBJ2-5	-
CSVEPQGEGTDTQYF	TGCAGCGTTGAGCCCCAGGGCGAGGGCACAGATACGCAGTATTTT	-	TRBV29-1	TRBJ2-3	-